The T cell receptor (beta chain) described here comes from a study of cytomegalovirus exposure and HLA in healthy donors (dated by TCRdb to 2015 to 2018). Turning to the overall study: In an earlier analysis of roughly 590 of the donors, about 270 Gb of sequence data and 90 million to 120 million unique TCR beta sequences from roughly 190 million T cells were reported. An early release that covered 640 HLA-typed donors contained approximately 300 gigabases of sequencing data and 65 million to 100 million unique TCR sequences. Of the roughly 420 genotyped donors, roughly 80% were placed in the genetic ancestry cluster associated with self-reported Caucasian donors. The aim of the study was to test whether cataloging public T cell receptors could identify signatures of past pathogen exposure. The study profiled the T cell repertoires of 500 to 800 subjects by immunosequencing and related them to cytomegalovirus serostatus. Besides the first cohort of hundreds of subjects, a separate validation cohort made up of roughly 120 different subjects was used. The study combined high-throughput TCR immunosequencing, statistical association of individual TCRs with disease status, and machine learning to predict cytomegalovirus infection status. To study patterns of TCR occurrence, a later analysis re-analyzed previously published TCR beta repertoires from 550 to 800 donors and added high-resolution HLA genotyping. In the later analysis, no new phenotypic data were used to find candidate immune exposures; instead, reliance was placed on TCR beta sequences and their occurrence across donors. To decide whether each TCR beta V gene segment behaved as functional or pseudogenic, an earlier analysis of some 600 of the donors relied on high-throughput TCR beta sequencing. Donor age, sex, ethnicity and CMV serostatus were compiled alongside the repertoire data. A later genetic analysis used genome-wide SNP genotypes for 398 of the 666 donors, treating that subset as a discovery cohort. All discovery cohort repertoires had been generated using a single sequencing platform. Both class I and class II loci were covered by HLA typing, at four-digit resolution. The number of typed donors differed by locus: roughly 620-640 for A, B, C, DRB1 and DQB1; some 500 for DQA1; 600 to 610 for DPA1; and about 450 for DPB1. Roughly five DR-DQ haplotypes were treated as single units for association and clustering because of strong linkage in the cohort. Among approximately 370 genotyped donors of the cohort, an average of about 220,000 unique TCR beta nucleotide sequences was sequenced per donor, of which about 19% were non-productive. Broader findings and caveats from the paper: According to a later analysis, most CMV-associated TCR beta chains appeared to be HLA-restricted, and the HLA associations seemed to be driven largely by CMV exposure. Linkage disequilibrium might explain the correlated functional status among segregating V segments, but an unknown experimental factor could not be excluded. Over 15 rarely observed V segments, including chromosome 9 orphons, were excluded from the earlier analysis of about 600 of the donors because counts were too low. When HLA alleles, especially DR and DQ, strongly co-occurred, TCR associations were difficult to assign to individual alleles. A further reported finding was that TCR beta sequences accurately predicted the HLA-A and HLA-B alleles for most subjects in the first cohort. In this cohort, only TCR beta chains were sequenced, and detectable features were limited by the absence of alpha or paired-chain data. According to the authors, the approach could potentially be generalized to other disease states and immunological phenotypes. Presence/absence analyses assumed roughly uniform sequencing depth across donors, an assumption that may not hold. The study listed 150 to 200 TCR beta chains as associated with cytomegalovirus. HLA typing was unavailable for some donors at each locus, so association tests used only the typed subset. A few of the identified cytomegalovirus-associated TCR beta chains were confirmed in vitro to be specific for cytomegalovirus antigens. A later genetic analysis associated a missense DCLRE1C variant with V-gene and J-gene trimming of TCR beta chains, and an independent cohort replicated the association. In a later analysis, TCR association rates were found to vary across HLA loci, with the most associated TCRs seen for DRB1 alleles and the fewest for HLA-C alleles. Several of the top co-occurrence clusters appeared to be linked to parvovirus B19, influenza, CMV and Epstein-Barr virus, according to a later analysis. At a false discovery rate of 0.05, a later analysis linked 16,951 TCR beta sequences to specific HLA alleles. For the cohort, immune exposure information was limited to CMV serostatus. Most TCR sequences were seen in very few donors, while some public TCRs were found in many individuals. In an earlier analysis of about 600 of the donors, most TCR beta V segments appeared in productive rearrangements about 87% or about 30% of the time, broadly matching IMGT annotations. In a later analysis, HLA-associated TCR beta chains were found to be more clonally expanded and to have lower generation probabilities than equally common non-associated chains. Compared with the 666-donor mean, donors in an Asian-associated ancestry cluster had fewer N-insertions in productive TCRs, according to a later genetic analysis. The 87-base-pair reads could not distinguish some IMGT-functional V segments, including TRBV6-2 and TRBV6-3, so those segments were excluded. A group of highly shared sequence variants was considered likely to be a technical artifact of the sequencing pipeline. In both the original and validation cohorts, the classifier was reported to diagnose cytomegalovirus status with high specificity and sensitivity.

In total, over 600 healthy bone marrow donors made up the cohort. All cohort members were sampled while nominally healthy, although unrecorded immune exposures were likely present. The donor tested CMV seronegative, placing the donor among the approximately 400 seronegative members of the cohort. Each donor provided a peripheral blood sample, and peripheral blood mononuclear cells were used for TCR beta sequencing. The Qiagen DNeasy Blood Extraction Kit was used to extract genomic DNA from the blood cell samples. V sheds 4 bases and J sheds 3 bases, leaving 16 bases between their ends. Reading the germline V gene gives CDR1 KGHSH and CDR2 LQKENI. From cysteine to phenylalanine, the CDR3 is 17 amino acids long. Only the CDR3 region is kept as DNA, spanning 51 bases read in frame from base 1. Comments on this clone: What antigen it recognizes has not been identified. The record has no base qualities; no much larger clone is one base away.

Receptors were amplified or captured by the immunoSEQ multiplex PCR assay. For the multiplex PCR, a mixture combining 60 forward primers for TCR Vbeta segments and 13 reverse primers for TCR Jbeta segments was used. The CDR3 region of rearranged TCR beta genes was amplified from genomic DNA with a multiplex PCR assay. On the Illumina HiSeq System, the amplified TCR beta libraries were sequenced as 87-base-pair reads. In the original analysis: A later analysis counted about 80 million unique TCR beta chains across the 550 to 750 repertoires, and some 11 million of these chains were shared by at least two donors. Raw reads were error-corrected and collapsed into unique sequences with a nearest-neighbor algorithm that merged closely related sequences to remove PCR and sequencing errors. CDR3 sequences were aligned to IMGT reference sequences to assign V, D and J gene segments. For a sequence to be retained, a match of at least six nucleotides to both a V gene segment and a J gene segment was required. Rearrangements were classified as productive when the CDR3 lacked stop codons and remained in frame with V and J, and all other rearrangements were classified as non-productive. Following IMGT convention, CDR3 was defined as the stretch from the second conserved V-encoded cysteine to the conserved J-encoded phenylalanine. The earlier analysis of approximately 590 of the donors excluded any sequence lacking an unambiguous match to a single V gene segment. An earlier analysis of fewer than 750 of the donors classified V segments as functional when productive rearrangements were above 56.7% and as segregating when the standard deviation between donors was above 5%. A statistical classification framework was developed to diagnose cytomegalovirus status using the catalog of TCR beta chain sequences. A later analysis assigned V and J genes by comparing TCR nucleotide sequences with IMGT/GENE-DB human TR gene sequences. The TCRdist pipeline was used in a later analysis to assign CDR3 sequences and most-parsimonious VDJ recombination scenarios. A later analysis defined each TCR beta chain by its CDR3 amino acid sequence plus V-gene family, and excluded reads lacking a unique V-gene family. To address suspected cross-contamination and a sequencing artifact, a later analysis removed roughly 580 highly shared, low-generation-probability nucleotide sequences. In a later analysis, a clonal expansion index was calculated for each public chain from normalized within-repertoire ranks of inferred template counts. A later analysis computed generation probabilities with a VDJ recombination model fitted to out-of-frame rearrangements, and checked the results against IGoR. In a later analysis, TCR-TCR, TCR-HLA and TCR-CMV co-occurrence was scored with hypergeometric tests, and a repertoire-size bias correction was applied to TCR pairs. To estimate false discovery rates, a later analysis permuted the HLA or CMV assignments 20 times. In a later analysis, co-occurring TCRs were grouped using DBSCAN, and TCRdist sequence similarity was added for clustering within HLA-allele-positive subsets. Co-occurrence clustering excluded repertoires with fewer than 30,000 or more than 120,000 public chains, plus five with anomalous nucleotide sharing. TCRdb obtained this table from immuneACCESS and retained in-frame rearrangements with V and J assigned. These tables miss some clones; where compared with another copy, unresolved V genes account for less than half of the shortfall, and the remainder is unexplained. D and trimming come from the DNA, and the V and J calls and clone size come from that table. This sample gives 200,000 to 250,000 clones in total; about 78% of them show up just once. The ten largest account for about 3.8% of the sample.

The material sequenced was PBMCs. The source of this sequence is a male donor in good health and CMV-seronegative. In this chain, TRBV18 is recombined with TRBJ2-6, with a tentative D gene TRBD1 over 5 matching bases. This receptor carries the CDR3 CASSRQTGANGANVLTF. Read as DNA, the sequence is TGTGCCAGCTCACGCCAAACAGGAGCAAATGGGGCCAACGTCCTGACTTTC.